The clone carrying this T cell receptor beta chain has ten or more counts. What it recognizes is unknown. This CDR3 is built from 16 residues. V shed 4 bases and J 2 bases; nucleotides not matched to a gene: 8. Germline V gene lookup returns CDR1 SGHNT and CDR2 YYREEE (reference sequence). The data originate from a study of T-cell reconstitution after alpha-beta-depleted transplantation in children. Study-wide results and limits: It was newly produced T cells that mostly accounted for T-cell counts and diversity one year after transplant. Reportedly, roughly two months post-transplant, alpha-beta T cells arose from several hundred expanded graft clones.

Preparation of the TCRbeta library involved a method that used unique molecular identifiers. TCRdb called the PCR reads again in MiXCR, with one record for every CDR3 protein. The table has about 160,000 distinct CDR3 sequences, approximately 10% seen once. Sequenced here: PBMCs, sampled before TCRalphabeta/CD19-depleted stem cell transplant. The TCR was taken from a boy aged 2 to 10 with acute myeloid leukemia, due to receive a stem cell transplant. The chain has TRBV5-4 and TRBJ2-3, with 9 nucleotides matching TRBD2. CDR3 region: CASSPGLARATDTQYF. DNA of the CDR3: TGTGCCAGCAGCCCGGGACTAGCTAGGGCCACAGATACGCAGTATTTT.